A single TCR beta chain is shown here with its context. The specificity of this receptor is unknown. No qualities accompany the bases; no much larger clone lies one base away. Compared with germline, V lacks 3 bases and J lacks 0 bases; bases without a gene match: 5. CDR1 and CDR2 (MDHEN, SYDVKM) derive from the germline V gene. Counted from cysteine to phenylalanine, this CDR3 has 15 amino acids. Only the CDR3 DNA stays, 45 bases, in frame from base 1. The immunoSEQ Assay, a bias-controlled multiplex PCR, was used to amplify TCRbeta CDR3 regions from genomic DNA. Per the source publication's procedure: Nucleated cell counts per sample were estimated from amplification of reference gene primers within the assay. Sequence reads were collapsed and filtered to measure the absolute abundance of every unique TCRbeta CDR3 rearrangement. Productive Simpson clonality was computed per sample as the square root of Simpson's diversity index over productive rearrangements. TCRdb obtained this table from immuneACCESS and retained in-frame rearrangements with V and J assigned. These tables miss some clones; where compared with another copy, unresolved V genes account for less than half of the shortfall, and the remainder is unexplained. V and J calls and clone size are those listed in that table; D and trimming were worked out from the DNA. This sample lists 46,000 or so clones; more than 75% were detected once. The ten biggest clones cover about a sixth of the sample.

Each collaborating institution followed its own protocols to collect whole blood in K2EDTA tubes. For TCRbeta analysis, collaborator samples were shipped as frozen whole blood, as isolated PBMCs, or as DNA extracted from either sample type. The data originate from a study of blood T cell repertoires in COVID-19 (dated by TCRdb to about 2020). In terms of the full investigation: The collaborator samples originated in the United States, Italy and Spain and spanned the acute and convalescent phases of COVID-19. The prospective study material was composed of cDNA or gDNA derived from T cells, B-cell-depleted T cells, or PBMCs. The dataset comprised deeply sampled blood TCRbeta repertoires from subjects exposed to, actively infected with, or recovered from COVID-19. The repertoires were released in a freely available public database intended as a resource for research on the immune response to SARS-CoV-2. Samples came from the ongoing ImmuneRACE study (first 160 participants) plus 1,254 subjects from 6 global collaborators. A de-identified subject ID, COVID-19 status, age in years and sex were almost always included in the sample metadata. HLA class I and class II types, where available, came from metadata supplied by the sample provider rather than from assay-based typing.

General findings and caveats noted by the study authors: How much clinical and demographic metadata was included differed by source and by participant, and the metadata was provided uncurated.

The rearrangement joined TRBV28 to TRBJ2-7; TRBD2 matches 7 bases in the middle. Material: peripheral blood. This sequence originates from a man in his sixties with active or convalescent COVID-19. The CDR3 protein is CASSLGGGNSYEQYF. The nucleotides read TGTGCCAGCAGTTTGGGCGGGGGAAACTCCTACGAGCAGTACTTC.